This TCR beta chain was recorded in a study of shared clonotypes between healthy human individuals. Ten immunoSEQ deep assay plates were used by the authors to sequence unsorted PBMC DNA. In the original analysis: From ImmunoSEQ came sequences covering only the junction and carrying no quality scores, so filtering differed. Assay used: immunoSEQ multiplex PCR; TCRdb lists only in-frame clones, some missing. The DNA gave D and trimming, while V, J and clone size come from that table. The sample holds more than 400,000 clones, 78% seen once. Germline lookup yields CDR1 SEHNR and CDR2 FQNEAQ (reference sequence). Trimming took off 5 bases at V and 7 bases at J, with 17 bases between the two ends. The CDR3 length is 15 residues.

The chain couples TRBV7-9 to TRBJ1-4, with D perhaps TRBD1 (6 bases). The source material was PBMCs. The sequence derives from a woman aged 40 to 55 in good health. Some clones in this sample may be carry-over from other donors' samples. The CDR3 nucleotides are TGTGCCAGCAGCCCCTCCCGGGGGGGCGGTGAAAAACTGTTTTTT. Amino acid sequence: CASSPSRGGGEKLFF.